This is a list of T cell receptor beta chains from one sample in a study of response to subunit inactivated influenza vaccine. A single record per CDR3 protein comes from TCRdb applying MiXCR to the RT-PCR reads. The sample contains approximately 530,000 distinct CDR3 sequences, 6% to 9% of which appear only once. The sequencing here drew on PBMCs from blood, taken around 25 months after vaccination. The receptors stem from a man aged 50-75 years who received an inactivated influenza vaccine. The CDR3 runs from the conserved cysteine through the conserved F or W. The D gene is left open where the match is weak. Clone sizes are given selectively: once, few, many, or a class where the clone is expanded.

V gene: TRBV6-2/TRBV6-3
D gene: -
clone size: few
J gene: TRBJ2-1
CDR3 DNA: TGTGCCAGCAGTTATCGGCAGGGGCGCTCCTCATCCTACAATGAGCAGTTCTTC
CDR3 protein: CASSYRQGRSSSYNEQFF

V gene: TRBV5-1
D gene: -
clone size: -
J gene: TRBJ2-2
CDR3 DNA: TGCGCCAGCAGCCCTGACCGGAGCGGCACCGGGGAGCTGTTTTTT
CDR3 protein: CASSPDRSGTGELFF

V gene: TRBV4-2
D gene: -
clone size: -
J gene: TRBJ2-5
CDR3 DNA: TGTGCCAGCAGCCAAGGTGCGTGGGCAGGGCAGATCGCCAACCAAGAGACCCAGTACTTC
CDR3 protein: CASSQGAWAGQIANQETQYF

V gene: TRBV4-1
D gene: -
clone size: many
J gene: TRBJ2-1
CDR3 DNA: TGCGCCAGCAGCCACGCCGTCTCGGGGCCCCTTTACAATGAGCAGTTCTTC
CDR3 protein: CASSHAVSGPLYNEQFF

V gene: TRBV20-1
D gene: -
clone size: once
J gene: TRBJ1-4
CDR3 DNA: TGCAGTGCCACGGACAGCGGGCCTAATGAAAAACTGTTTTTT
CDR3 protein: CSATDSGPNEKLFF

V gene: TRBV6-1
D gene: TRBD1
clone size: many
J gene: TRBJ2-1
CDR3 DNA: TGTGCCAGCAGTGTCACATCGAGACAGGGGGTCTCTCCCAGCTCCTACAATGAGCAGTTCTTC
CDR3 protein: CASSVTSRQGVSPSSYNEQFF

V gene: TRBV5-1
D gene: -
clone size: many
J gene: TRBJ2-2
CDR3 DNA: TGCGCCAGCAGCTTGGCGCCTAGAGCCACCGGGGAGCTGTTTTTT
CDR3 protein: CASSLAPRATGELFF

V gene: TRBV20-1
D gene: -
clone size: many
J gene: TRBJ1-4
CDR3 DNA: TGCAGTGCTAGAGAAGGACAGAATGAAAAACTGTTTTTT
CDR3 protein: CSAREGQNEKLFF

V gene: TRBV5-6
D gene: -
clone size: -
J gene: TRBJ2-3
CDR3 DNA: TGTGCCAGCGGCCCCGGGCGGGATACGCAGTATTTT
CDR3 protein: CASGPGRDTQYF

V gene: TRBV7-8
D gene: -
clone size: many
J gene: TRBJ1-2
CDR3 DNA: TGTGCCAGCAGCTTAGTAAAAGGAGGCTATGGCTACACCTTC
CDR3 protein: CASSLVKGGYGYTF

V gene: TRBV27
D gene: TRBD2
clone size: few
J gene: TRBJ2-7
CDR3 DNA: TGTGCCAGCATAGAGACTAGCGGCACCTACGAGCAGTACTTC
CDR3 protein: CASIETSGTYEQYF

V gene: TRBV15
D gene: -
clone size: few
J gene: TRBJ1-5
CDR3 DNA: TGTGCCACCAGCAGAGAAGAGGGGGGGTTTCCCCAGCATTTT
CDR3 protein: CATSREEGGFPQHF

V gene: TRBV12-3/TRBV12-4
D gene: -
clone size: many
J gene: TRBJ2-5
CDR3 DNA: TGTGCCAGCAGTACGCAGGAAGAAGAGACCCAGTACTTC
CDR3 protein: CASSTQEEETQYF

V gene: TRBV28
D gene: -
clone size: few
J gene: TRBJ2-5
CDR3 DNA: TGTGCCAGCAGTTTAGGAACAGGAGGAAGGGAGACCCAGTACTTC
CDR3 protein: CASSLGTGGRETQYF

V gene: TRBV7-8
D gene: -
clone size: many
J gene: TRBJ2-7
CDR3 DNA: TGTGCCAGCAGCCCGTATACTAAAGACTACGAGCAGTACTTC
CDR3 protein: CASSPYTKDYEQYF

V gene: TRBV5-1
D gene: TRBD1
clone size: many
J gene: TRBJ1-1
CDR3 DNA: TGCGCCAGCAGCATGGGACCACAGGGGGGGAACACTGAAGCTTTCTTT
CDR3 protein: CASSMGPQGGNTEAFF

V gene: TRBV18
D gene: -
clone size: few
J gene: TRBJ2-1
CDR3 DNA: TGTGCCAGCTCAGACGGGATTTACAATGAGCAGTTCTTC
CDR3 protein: CASSDGIYNEQFF

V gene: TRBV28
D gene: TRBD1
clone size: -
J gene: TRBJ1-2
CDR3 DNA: TGTGCCAGCAGTTTAGGACAGGGAAGGAACTATGGCTACACCTTC
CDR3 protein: CASSLGQGRNYGYTF

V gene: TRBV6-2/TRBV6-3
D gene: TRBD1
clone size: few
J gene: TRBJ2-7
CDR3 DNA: TGTGCCAGCAGCCCTCGACAGGGTTCCCAGAAAATAGCCTACGAGCAGTACTTC
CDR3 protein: CASSPRQGSQKIAYEQYF

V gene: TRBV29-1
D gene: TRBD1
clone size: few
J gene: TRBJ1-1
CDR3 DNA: TGCAGGCCGCGACCGAAAGCTTCAGGGGGTGGTGCTGAAGCTTTCTTT
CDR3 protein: CRPRPKASGGGAEAFF

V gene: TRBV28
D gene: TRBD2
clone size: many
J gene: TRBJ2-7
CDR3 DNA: TGTGCCAGCAGAGGGACTAGCGGGAGATCCGAGCAGTACTTC
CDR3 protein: CASRGTSGRSEQYF

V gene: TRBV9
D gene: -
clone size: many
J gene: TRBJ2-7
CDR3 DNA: TGTGCCAGCAGCGCAAATTGGGGGCTCGGCGAGCAGTACTTC
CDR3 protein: CASSANWGLGEQYF

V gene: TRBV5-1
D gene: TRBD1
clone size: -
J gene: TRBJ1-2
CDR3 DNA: TGCGCCAGCAGCTCCCCGGACAGGCCAAACTATGGCTACACCTTC
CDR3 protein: CASSSPDRPNYGYTF

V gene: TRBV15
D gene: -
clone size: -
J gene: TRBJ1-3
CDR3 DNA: TGTGCCACCAGCTCCCTCTCTGGAAACACCATATATTTT
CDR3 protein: CATSSLSGNTIYF

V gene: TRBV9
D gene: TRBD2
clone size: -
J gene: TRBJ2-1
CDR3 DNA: TGTGCCAGCAGCGTAGGATTTGGACTAGCGGCTTACAATGAGCAGTTCTTC
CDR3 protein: CASSVGFGLAAYNEQFF

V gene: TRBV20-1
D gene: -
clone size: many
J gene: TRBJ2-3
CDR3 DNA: TGCAGTGTGGAGGGAGCCACAGATACGCAGTATTTT
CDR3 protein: CSVEGATDTQYF

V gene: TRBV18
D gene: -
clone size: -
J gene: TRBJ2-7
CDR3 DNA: TGTGCCAGCTCACCAAGGGGGGATCTCTACGAGCAGTACTTC
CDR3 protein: CASSPRGDLYEQYF

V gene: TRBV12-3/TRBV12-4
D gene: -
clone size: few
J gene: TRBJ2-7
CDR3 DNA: TGTGCCAGCAGTAGATCCCCTACGCACTACGAGCAGTACTTC
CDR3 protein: CASSRSPTHYEQYF

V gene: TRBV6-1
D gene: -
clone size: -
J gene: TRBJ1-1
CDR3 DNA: TGTGCCAGCAGCCGAGGGGGGCCCAACACTGAAGCTTTCTTT
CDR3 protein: CASSRGGPNTEAFF

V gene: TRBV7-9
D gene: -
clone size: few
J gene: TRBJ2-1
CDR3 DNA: TGTGCCAGCAGCTTATTAGTGGGGCGCGGGCACAACGAGCAGTTCTTC
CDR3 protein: CASSLLVGRGHNEQFF

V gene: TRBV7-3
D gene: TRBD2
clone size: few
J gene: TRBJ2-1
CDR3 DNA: TGTGCCAGCAGCCCCCAGAGCGGGAGCTCCTACAATGAGCAGTTCTTC
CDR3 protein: CASSPQSGSSYNEQFF